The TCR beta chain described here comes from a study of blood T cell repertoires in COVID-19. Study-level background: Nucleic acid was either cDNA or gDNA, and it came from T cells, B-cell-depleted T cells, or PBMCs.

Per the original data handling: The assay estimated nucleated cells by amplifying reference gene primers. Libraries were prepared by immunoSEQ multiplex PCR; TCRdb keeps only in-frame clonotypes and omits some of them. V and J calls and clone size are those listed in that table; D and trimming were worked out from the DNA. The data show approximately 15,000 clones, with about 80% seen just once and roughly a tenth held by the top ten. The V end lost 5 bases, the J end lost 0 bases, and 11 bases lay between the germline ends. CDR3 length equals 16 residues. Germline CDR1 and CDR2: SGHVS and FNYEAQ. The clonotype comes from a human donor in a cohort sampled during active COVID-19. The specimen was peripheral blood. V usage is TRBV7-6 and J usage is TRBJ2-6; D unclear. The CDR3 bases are TGTGCCAGCAGCCCCTATACCGACTCTGGGGCCAACGTCCTGACTTTC. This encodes CASSPYTDSGANVLTF. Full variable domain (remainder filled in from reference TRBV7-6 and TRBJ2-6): GAGVSQSPRYKVTKRGQDVALRCDPISGHVSLYWYRQALGQGPEFLTYFNYEAQQDKSGLPNDRFSAERPEGSISTLTIQRTEQRDSAMYRCASSPYTDSGANVLTFGAGSRLTVL.